This entry lists 9 T cell receptor beta chains sequenced from one sample in a study of cytomegalovirus exposure and HLA in healthy donors. Primers included in the PCR were 60 Vbeta and 13 Jbeta primers. Profiling relied on immunoSEQ multiplex PCR, and the TCRdb table lists in-frame clones only, not all of them. Of roughly 98,000 clones in the sample, 70% to 80% were seen once. Input material: PBMCs. The receptors were sampled from a female donor in good health and CMV-seronegative.

The CDR3 loop is CSVPEVAGVWGNEQFF. CDR3 coding DNA: TGCAGCGTCCCCGAGGTAGCGGGAGTGTGGGGGAATGAGCAGTTCTTC. The chain carries TRBV29-1 and TRBJ2-1; 9 bases match TRBD2. This CDR3 region has 16 residues. Germline CDR1 reads SQVTM; CDR2 reads ANQGSEA. V was pared by 6 bases and J by 7 bases, with 16 bases of the junction left unmatched.

The J gene is TRBJ2-5, the V gene TRBV5-1, with 10 bases that match TRBD2. The germline gives CDR1 SGHRS, CDR2 YFSETQ. CDR3 size: 17 residues. The junction had 10 bases not matched to a gene; V was cut back by 1 base and J by 4 bases. The CDR3 is CASSLLASGSGGETQYF. The CDR3 nucleotides are TGCGCCAGCAGCTTGTTGGCTAGCGGGAGTGGGGGAGAGACCCAGTACTTC. Based on the CDR3 plus reference TRBV5-1 and TRBJ2-5, the full variable domain is KAGVTQTPRYLIKTRGQQVTLSCSPISGHRSVSWYQQTPGQGLQFLFEYFSETQRNKGNFPGRFSGRQFSNSRSEMNVSTLELGDSALYLCASSLLASGSGGETQYFGPGTRLLVL.

The CDR3 region has the DNA TGTGCCACTTCGGGTGGGACCGGGGAGCTGTTTTTT. This gives the protein CATSGGTGELFF. This chain uses TRBV11-2 with TRBJ2-2; D uncertain. Germline lookup yields CDR1 SGHAT and CDR2 FQNNGV. Trimming removed 10 bases from V and 5 bases from J, with 11 bases in between. CDR3 size: 12 residues.

This clone was observed a few times. V gene TRBV4-1 combines with J gene TRBJ1-1, with unresolved D. This CDR3 comprises 14 residues. From germline, CDR1 is MGHRA and CDR2 YSYEKL. V lost 0 bases, J lost 4 bases, and 9 bases lay in between. The CDR3 DNA is TGCGCCAGCAGCCAAGAGAAAGCGTTCACTGAAGCTTTCTTT. Its protein is CASSQEKAFTEAFF.

The chain couples TRBV30 to TRBJ2-7; 7 nucleotides align to TRBD1. V lost 2 bases, J lost 2 bases, and 3 bases stayed unmatched. This CDR3 comprises 13 residues. CDR1 is GTSNPN and CDR2 is SVGIG in the germline V gene (reference sequence). CDR3 nucleotide sequence: TGTGCCTGGAGTAGACAGGGAGCCTACGAGCAGTACTTC. Translation gives CAWSRQGAYEQYF.

The chain joins TRBV2 to TRBJ2-1; no clear D gene. CDR1 is SNHLY, CDR2 FYNNEI, per germline. This CDR3 comprises 10 residues. V was pared by 10 bases and J by 10 bases, with 11 bases between. The chain's CDR3 is CATSPGEQFF. As DNA, the CDR3 is TGTGCCACCTCGCCCGGGGAGCAGTTCTTC.

The chain is built from TRBV19 and TRBJ1-1; 7 bases align to TRBD1. There are 13 residues in the CDR3. V trimming: 7 bases; J trimming: 0 bases; junction bases outside the gene matches: 2. Germline loops: CDR1 LNHDA, CDR2 SQIVND (reference sequence). The CDR3 is CASTDRMNTEAFF. For the CDR3, the DNA is TGTGCCAGTACGGACAGGATGAACACTGAAGCTTTCTTT.

The rearrangement links TRBV14 to TRBJ2-5; 7 nucleotides agree with TRBD1. The DNA end favors TRBJ2-7, so the J call may be wrong. CDR1 is SGHDN, CDR2 FVKESK, per germline. The CDR3 has 16 amino acids. The CDR3 protein is CASSQGGTVFSYEQYF. The CDR3 nucleotides are TGTGCCAGCAGCCAAGGGGGGACAGTCTTTTCCTACGAGCAGTACTTC.

The chain couples TRBV5-4 to TRBJ1-3; D gene ambiguous. In germline, CDR1 is SGHNT, CDR2 YYREEE (reference sequence). The CDR3 has 14 amino acids. With 3 bases removed from V and 9 bases from J, the gap between germline ends came to 16 bases. CDR3 loop: CASSYGGLWTTIYF. The CDR3 nucleotides are TGTGCCAGCAGCTATGGAGGGCTATGGACCACCATATATTTT.